What follows is one TCR beta chain and its context. Its antigen is unidentified. Germline loops: CDR1 MNHNY, CDR2 SVGAGI (reference sequence). The V end lost 2 bases, the J end lost 8 bases, and 9 bases lay between the germline ends. The CDR3 has 12 amino acids. TCRdb re-derived calls from the 5' RACE reads in MiXCR, one entry per CDR3 protein. Altogether some 730,000 distinct CDR3 sequences are present, 15% to 20% being singletons, with the ten largest covering 13%. This sample was taken from a study of identical twins. Overall study findings and caveats: Partial confounding of zero-insertion analyses by invariant MAIT and iNKT cells was possible.

These sequences were also reported in another study, on T cells expressing NK-cell markers.

V gene TRBV6-6 combines with J gene TRBJ2-5; no definite D call. Sequencing was carried out using PBMCs. The receptor comes from a woman aged 18-29 years in good health. CDR3 DNA: TGTGCCAGCAGTTACGATGGAAACACCCAGTACTTC. It codes for CASSYDGNTQYF.